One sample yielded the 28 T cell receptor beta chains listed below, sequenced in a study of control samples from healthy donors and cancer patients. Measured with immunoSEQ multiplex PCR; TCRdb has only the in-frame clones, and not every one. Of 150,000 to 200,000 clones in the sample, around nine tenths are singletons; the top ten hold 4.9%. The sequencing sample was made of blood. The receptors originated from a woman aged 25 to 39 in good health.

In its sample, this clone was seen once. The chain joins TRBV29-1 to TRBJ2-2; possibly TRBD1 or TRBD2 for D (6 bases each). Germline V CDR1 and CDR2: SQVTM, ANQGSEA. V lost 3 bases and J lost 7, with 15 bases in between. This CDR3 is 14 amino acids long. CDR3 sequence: CSVDRGTQSGELFF. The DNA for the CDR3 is TGCAGCGTTGATCGGGGGACACAGAGCGGGGAGCTGTTTTTT.

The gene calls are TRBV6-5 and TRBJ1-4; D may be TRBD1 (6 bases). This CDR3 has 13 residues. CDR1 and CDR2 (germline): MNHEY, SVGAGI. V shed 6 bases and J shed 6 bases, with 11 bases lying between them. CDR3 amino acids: CASSRGRDEKLFF. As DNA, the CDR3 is TGTGCCAGCAGCCGGGGGCGCGATGAAAAACTGTTTTTT.

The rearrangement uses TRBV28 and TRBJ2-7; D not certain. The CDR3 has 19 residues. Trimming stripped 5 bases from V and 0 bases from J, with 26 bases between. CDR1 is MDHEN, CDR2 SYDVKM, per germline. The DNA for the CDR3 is TGTGCCAGCAGTCCACTATCTCACTGGGGTGGCGCGGCCTCCTACGAGCAGTACTTC. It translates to CASSPLSHWGGAASYEQYF.

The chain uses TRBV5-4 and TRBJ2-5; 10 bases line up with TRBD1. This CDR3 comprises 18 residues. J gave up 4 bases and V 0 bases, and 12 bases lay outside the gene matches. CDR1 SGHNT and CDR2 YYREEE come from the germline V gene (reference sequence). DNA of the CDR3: TGTGCCAGCAGCTTGGGGTGGACAGGGGGTAGTAGTAGAGAGACCCAGTACTTC. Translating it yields CASSLGWTGGSSRETQYF.

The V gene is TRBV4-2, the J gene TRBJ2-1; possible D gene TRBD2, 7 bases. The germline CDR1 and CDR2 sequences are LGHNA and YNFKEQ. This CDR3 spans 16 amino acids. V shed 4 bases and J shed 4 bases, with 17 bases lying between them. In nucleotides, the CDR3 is TGTGCCAGCAGCCCTGGGGGGCGGGGGAATTACAATGAGCAGTTCTTC. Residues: CASSPGGRGNYNEQFF.

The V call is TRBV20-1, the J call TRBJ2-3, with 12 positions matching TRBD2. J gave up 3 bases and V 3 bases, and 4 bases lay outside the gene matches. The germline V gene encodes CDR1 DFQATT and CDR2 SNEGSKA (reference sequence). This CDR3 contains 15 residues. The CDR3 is CSASQTSGRTDTQYF. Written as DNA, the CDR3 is TGCAGTGCTAGTCAGACTAGCGGGAGAACAGATACGCAGTATTTT.

CDR3 loop: CATSQRTGLLETQYF. The CDR3 coding sequence is TGTGCCACCAGTCAGCGCACAGGGTTGTTAGAGACCCAGTACTTC. This sequence joins TRBV24-1 and TRBJ2-5; D might be TRBD1 (6 bases). In germline, CDR1 is KGHDR, CDR2 SFDVKD. The V end was cut by 6 bases, the J end by 4 bases, with 17 bases between. The CDR3 runs to 15 residues.

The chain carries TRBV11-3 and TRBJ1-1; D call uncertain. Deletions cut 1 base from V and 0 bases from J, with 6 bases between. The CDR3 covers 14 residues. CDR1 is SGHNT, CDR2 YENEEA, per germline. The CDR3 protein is CASSLAGVNTEAFF. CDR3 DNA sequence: TGTGCCAGCAGCTTAGCTGGAGTGAACACTGAAGCTTTCTTT.

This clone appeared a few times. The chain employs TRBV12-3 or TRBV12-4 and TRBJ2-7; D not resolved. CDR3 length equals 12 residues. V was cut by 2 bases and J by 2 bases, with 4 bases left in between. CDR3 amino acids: CASSLNPYEQYF. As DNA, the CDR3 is TGTGCCAGCAGTTTAAACCCCTACGAGCAGTACTTC.

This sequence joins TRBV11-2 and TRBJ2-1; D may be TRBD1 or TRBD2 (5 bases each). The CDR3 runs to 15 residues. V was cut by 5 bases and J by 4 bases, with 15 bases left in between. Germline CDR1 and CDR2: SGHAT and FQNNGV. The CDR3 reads CASSPLSGPYNEQFF. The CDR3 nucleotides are TGTGCCAGCAGCCCACTATCGGGGCCATACAATGAGCAGTTCTTC.

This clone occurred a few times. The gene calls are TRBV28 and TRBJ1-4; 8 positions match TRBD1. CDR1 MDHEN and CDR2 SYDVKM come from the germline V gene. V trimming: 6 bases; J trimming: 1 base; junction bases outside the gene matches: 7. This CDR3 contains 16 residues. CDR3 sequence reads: CASSTRGPLTNEKLFF. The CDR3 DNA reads TGTGCCAGCAGCACCAGGGGGCCTCTAACTAATGAAAAACTGTTTTTT.

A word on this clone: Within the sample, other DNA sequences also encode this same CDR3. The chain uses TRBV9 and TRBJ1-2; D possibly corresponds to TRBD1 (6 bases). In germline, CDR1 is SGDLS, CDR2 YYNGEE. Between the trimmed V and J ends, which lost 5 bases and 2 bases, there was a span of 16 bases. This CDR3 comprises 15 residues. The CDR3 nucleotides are TGTGCCAGCAGTAGGGGGGCGGGGACAAACTATGGCTACACCTTC. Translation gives CASSRGAGTNYGYTF.

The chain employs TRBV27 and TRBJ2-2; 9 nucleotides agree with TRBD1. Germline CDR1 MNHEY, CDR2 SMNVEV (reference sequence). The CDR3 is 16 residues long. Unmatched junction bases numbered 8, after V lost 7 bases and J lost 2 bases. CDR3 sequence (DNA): TGTGCCAGCACAAAACGGACAGGGGACAACACCGGGGAGCTGTTTTTT. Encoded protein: CASTKRTGDNTGELFF.

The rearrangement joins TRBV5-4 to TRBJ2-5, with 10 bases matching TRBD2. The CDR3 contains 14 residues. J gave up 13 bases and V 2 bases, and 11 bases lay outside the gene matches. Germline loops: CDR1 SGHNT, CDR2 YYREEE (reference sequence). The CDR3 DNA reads TGTGCCAGCAGCTTTCCCGGGACTAGCGAGTTTACGTACTTC. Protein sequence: CASSFPGTSEFTYF.

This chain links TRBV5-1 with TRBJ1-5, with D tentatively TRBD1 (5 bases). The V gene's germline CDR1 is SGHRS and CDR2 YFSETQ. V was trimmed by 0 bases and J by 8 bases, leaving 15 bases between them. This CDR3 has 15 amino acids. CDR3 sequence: CASSLAGTRGEPQHF. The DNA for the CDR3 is TGCGCCAGCAGCTTGGCAGGGACCCGGGGGGAGCCCCAGCATTTT.

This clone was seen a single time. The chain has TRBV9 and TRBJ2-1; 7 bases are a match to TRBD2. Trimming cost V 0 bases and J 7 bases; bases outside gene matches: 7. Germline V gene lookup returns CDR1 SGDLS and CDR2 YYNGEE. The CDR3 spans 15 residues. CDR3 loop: CASSVGSGAYNEQFF. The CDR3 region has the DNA TGTGCCAGCAGCGTAGGGAGCGGGGCTTATAATGAGCAGTTCTTC.

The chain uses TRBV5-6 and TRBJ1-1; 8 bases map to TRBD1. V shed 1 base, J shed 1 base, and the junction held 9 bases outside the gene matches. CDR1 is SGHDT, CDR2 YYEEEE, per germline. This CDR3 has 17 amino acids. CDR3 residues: CASSLQFQGASNTEAFF. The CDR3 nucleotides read TGTGCCAGCAGCTTGCAATTCCAGGGGGCATCGAACACTGAAGCTTTCTTT.

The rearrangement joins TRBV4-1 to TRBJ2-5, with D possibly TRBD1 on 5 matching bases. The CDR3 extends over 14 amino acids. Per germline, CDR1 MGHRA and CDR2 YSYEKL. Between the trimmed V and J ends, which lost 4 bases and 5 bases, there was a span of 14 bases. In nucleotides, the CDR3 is TGCGCCAGCAGCCCGGACAAAACTCGGGAGACCCAGTACTTC. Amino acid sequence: CASSPDKTRETQYF.

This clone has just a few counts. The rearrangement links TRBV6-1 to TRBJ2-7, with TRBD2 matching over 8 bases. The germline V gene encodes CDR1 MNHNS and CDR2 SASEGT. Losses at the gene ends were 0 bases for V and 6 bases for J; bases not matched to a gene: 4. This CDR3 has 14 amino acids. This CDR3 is CASSEAPRGGEQYF. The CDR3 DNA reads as TGTGCCAGCAGTGAAGCGCCCCGGGGGGGCGAGCAGTACTTC.

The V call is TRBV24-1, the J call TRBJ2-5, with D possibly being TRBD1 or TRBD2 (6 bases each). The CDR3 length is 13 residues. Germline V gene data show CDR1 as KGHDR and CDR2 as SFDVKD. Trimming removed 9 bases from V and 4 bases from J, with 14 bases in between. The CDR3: CATRGGGVETQYF. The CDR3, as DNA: TGTGCCACCCGAGGAGGGGGAGTAGAGACCCAGTACTTC.

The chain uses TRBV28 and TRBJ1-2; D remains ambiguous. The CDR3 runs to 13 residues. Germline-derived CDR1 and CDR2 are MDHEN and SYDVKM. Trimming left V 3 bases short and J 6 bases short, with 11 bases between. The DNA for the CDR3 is TGTGCCAGCAGTTTTGACGGCTTCCATGGCTACACCTTC. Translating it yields CASSFDGFHGYTF.

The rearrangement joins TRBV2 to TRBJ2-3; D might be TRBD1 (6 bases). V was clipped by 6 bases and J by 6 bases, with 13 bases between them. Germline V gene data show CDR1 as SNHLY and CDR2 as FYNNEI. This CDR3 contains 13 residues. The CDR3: CASREMRGDTQYF. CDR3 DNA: TGTGCCAGCAGGGAGATGAGGGGGGATACGCAGTATTTT.

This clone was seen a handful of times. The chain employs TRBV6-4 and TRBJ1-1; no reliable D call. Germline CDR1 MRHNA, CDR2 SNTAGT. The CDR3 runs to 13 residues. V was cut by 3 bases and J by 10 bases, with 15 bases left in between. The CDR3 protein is CASSEGGSLLAFF. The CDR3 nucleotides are TGTGCCAGCAGTGAGGGTGGGTCCTTGTTAGCTTTCTTT.

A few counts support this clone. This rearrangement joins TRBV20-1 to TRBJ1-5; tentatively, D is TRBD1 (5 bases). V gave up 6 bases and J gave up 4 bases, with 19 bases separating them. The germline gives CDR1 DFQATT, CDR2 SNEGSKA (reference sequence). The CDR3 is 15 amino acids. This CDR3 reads CSASTTGARNQPQHF. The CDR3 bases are TGCAGTGCGAGTACAACCGGGGCTCGGAATCAGCCCCAGCATTTT.

CDR3 DNA sequence: TGTGCCAGCACCATGAGCTACGAGCAGTACTTC. Translation: CASTMSYEQYF. The rearrangement uses TRBV2 and TRBJ2-7; D call uncertain. Germline V CDR1 and CDR2: SNHLY, FYNNEI. Trimming pared 7 bases from V and 3 bases from J, leaving 7 bases between. This CDR3 region has 11 residues.

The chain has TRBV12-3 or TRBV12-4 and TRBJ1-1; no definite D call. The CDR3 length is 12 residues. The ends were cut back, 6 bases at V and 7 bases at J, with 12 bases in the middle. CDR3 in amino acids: CASSQTRDEAFF. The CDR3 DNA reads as TGTGCCAGCAGCCAGACTCGTGATGAAGCTTTCTTT.

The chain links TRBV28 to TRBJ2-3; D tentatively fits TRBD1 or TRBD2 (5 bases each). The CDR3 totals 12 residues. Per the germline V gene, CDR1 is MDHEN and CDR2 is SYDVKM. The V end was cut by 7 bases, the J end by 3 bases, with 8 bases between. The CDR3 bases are TGTGCCAGCAAGAGGGGTACAGATACGCAGTATTTT. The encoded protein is CASKRGTDTQYF.

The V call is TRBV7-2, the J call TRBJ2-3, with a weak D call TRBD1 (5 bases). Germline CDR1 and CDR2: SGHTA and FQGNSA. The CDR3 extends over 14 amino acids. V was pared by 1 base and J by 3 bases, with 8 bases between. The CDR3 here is CASSLERGTDTQYF. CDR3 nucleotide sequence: TGTGCCAGCAGCTTAGAAAGGGGTACAGATACGCAGTATTTT.